The rows below give T cell receptor beta chains drawn from one sample of a study of T cells after yellow fever vaccination. TCRdb reprocessed the 5' RACE reads with MiXCR, giving one entry per CDR3 protein. The repertoire includes about 550,000 distinct CDR3 sequences, around 21% of them detected once, and around an eighth sits in the top ten. The sample here was PBMCs, taken 15 days after the yellow fever booster vaccination. The receptor set was obtained from a man aged 25 to 40 who received the YFV17D yellow fever vaccine. CDR3s leave out the opening cysteine and the closing phenylalanine or tryptophan. Not all rows give a size; the values are once, few, many and, for expanded clones, a class.

v_gene,abundance,j_gene,CDR3aa
TRBV7-9,few,TRBJ2-2,ASSSNVNTGELF
TRBV18,.,TRBJ2-7,ASSPGTTGTLGPEQY
TRBV12-3/TRBV12-4,few,TRBJ2-7,ASSRQIEQY
TRBV7-2,few,TRBJ2-7,ASSSNRGSNEQY
TRBV20-1,few,TRBJ2-3,SVLTSGRGDTQY
TRBV20-1,.,TRBJ2-3,SARLAGGFRLADTQY
TRBV7-2,few,TRBJ2-7,ASSTGAYTYEQY
TRBV20-1,few,TRBJ2-3,SARNRGSTDTQY
TRBV10-3,few,TRBJ1-2,AISVGDTYGYT
TRBV20-1,.,TRBJ2-7,SARALADYEQY
TRBV3-1,.,TRBJ2-7,ASSQAREQY
TRBV5-1,once,TRBJ2-5,ASSLEQGYGETQY
TRBV28,few,TRBJ2-5,ASSWSPALAGVEETQY